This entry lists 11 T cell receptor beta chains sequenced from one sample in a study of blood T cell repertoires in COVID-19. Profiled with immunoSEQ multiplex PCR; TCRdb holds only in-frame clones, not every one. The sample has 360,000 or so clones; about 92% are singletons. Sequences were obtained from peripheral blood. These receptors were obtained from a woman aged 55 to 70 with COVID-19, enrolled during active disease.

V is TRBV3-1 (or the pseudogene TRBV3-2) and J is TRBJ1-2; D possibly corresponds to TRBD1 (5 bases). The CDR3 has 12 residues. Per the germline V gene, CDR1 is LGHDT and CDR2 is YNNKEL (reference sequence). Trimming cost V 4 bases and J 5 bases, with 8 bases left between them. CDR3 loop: CASSRDSYGYTF. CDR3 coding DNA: TGTGCCAGCAGCCGTGACAGTTATGGCTACACCTTC.

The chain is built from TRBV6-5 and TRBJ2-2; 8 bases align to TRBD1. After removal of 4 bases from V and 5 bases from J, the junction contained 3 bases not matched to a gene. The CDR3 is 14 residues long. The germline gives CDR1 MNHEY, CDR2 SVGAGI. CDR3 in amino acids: CASSSYRGTGELFF. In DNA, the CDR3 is TGTGCCAGCAGTTCCTACAGGGGGACCGGGGAGCTGTTTTTT.

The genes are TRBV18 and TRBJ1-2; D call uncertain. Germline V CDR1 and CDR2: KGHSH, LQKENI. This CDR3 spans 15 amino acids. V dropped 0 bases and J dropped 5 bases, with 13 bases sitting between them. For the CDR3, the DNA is TGTGCCAGCTCACCACCGAGAGGGTCGGGGTATGGCTACACCTTC. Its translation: CASSPPRGSGYGYTF.

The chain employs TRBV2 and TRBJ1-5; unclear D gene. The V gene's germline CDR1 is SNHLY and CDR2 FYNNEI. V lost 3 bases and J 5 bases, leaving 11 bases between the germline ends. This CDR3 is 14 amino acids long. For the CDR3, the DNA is TGTGCCAGCAGTGAGGCAGGACTTCATCAGCCCCAGCATTTT. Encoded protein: CASSEAGLHQPQHF.

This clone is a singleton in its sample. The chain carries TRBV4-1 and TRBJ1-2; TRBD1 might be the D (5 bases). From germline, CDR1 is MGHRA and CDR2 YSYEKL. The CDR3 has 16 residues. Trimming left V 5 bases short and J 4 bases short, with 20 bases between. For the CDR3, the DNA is TGCGCCAGCAGCAGCGTCTGGGGGGGTGGGAGCTATGGCTACACCTTC. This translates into CASSSVWGGGSYGYTF.

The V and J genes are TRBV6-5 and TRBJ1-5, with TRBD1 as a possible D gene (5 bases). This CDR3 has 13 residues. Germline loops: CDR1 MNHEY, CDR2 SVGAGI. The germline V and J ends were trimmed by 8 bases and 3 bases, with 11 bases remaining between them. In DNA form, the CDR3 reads TGTGCCAGCGCAGGGTTGGTCAATCAGCCCCAGCATTTT. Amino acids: CASAGLVNQPQHF.

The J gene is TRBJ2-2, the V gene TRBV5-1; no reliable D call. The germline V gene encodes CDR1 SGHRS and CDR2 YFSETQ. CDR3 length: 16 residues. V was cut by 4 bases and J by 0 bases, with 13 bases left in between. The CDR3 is CASSSGWQANTGELFF. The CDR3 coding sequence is TGCGCCAGCAGCAGTGGATGGCAGGCGAACACCGGGGAGCTGTTTTTT.

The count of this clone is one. This CDR3 is CASSTSGAGIDTQYF. In DNA, the CDR3 is TGCGCCAGCAGCACTAGCGGGGCGGGCATAGATACGCAGTATTTT. The rearrangement uses TRBV5-1 and TRBJ2-3, with 10 bases aligning to TRBD2. The CDR3 length is 15 residues. Germline V lookup: CDR1 SGHRS, CDR2 YFSETQ. The ends lost 4 bases at V and 5 bases at J; junction bases unmatched: 7.

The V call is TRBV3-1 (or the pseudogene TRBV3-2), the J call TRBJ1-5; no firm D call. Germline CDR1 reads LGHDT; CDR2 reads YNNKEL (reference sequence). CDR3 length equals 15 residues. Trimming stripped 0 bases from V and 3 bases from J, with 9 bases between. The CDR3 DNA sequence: TGTGCCAGCAGCCAAGACCACTCCTCCAATCAGCCCCAGCATTTT. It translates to CASSQDHSSNQPQHF.

CDR3 sequence: CASSPHPGTGNTIYF. The DNA for the CDR3 is TGTGCCAGCTCACCACACCCAGGGACTGGAAACACCATATATTTT. The chain recombines TRBV18 with TRBJ1-3; D is possibly TRBD1 (5 bases). CDR1 is KGHSH and CDR2 is LQKENI in the germline V gene. Between the trimmed V and J ends, which lost 1 base and 2 bases, there was a span of 9 bases. The CDR3 has 15 residues.

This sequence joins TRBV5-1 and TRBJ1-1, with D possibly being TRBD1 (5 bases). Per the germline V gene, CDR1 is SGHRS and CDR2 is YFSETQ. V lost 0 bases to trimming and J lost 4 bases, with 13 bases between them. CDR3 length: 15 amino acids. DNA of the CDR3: TGCGCCAGCAGCTTGGCTGGGGCCGATCGCACTGAAGCTTTCTTT. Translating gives CASSLAGADRTEAFF.